This entry describes one T cell receptor beta chain. The antigen this receptor binds is unknown. The sample originates from a study of cytomegalovirus exposure and HLA in healthy donors (dated by TCRdb to about 2017). With regard to the full study: In an earlier analysis of 450 to 750 of the donors, 250 to 350 Gb of sequence data and 90 million to 130 million unique TCR beta sequences from about 190 million T cells were reported. Donor age, sex, ethnicity and CMV serostatus were compiled alongside the repertoire data. The study aimed to test whether cataloging public T cell receptors could reveal signatures of past pathogen exposure. In addition to the first cohort of 666 subjects, a separate validation cohort of 120 different subjects was used. The number of typed donors differed by locus: about 620-640 for A, B, C, DRB1 and DQB1; about 520 for DQA1; approximately 600 for DPA1; and roughly 470 for DPB1. To decide whether each TCR beta V gene segment behaved as functional or pseudogenic, an earlier analysis of some 570 of the donors relied on high-throughput TCR beta sequencing. Class I and class II HLA loci were covered by the typing at four-digit resolution. Rather than using new phenotypic data, the later analysis identified candidate immune exposures from TCR beta sequences and from how often those sequences occurred across donors. To predict cytomegalovirus infection status, the study brought together high-throughput TCR immunosequencing, statistical association of individual TCRs with disease status, and machine learning. Because of strong linkage in the cohort, five DR-DQ haplotypes were treated as single units for association and clustering. On average, 235,054 unique TCR beta nucleotide sequences were sequenced per donor among some 420 genotyped donors of the cohort, with 15% to 20% of those sequences being non-productive. Every discovery cohort repertoire had been produced on one sequencing platform. In a later analysis, previously published TCR beta repertoires from some 640 donors were re-analyzed and high-resolution HLA genotyping was added so that TCR occurrence patterns could be studied. Of the 398 genotyped donors, about 80% fell in the genetic ancestry cluster associated with self-reported Caucasian donors. Using immunosequencing, the study profiled T cell repertoires from 666 subjects and related those repertoires to cytomegalovirus serostatus. Roughly 300 gigabases of sequencing data and tens of millions of unique TCR sequences made up an early release that covered several hundred HLA-typed donors. A later genetic analysis took genome-wide SNP genotypes for about 55% of the 666 donors and used that subset as a discovery cohort. The study at large found these results: The only immune exposure information available for the cohort was CMV serostatus. According to the authors, the approach could potentially be generalized to other disease states and immunological phenotypes. A further reported finding was that TCR beta sequences accurately predicted the HLA-A and HLA-B alleles for most subjects in the first cohort. Presence/absence analyses assumed roughly uniform sequencing depth across donors, an assumption that may not hold. Linkage disequilibrium might explain the correlated functional status among segregating V segments, but an unknown experimental factor could not be excluded. A later analysis reported that several top co-occurrence clusters appeared linked to parvovirus B19, influenza, CMV and Epstein-Barr virus. In a later genetic analysis, fewer N-insertions in productive TCRs were reported among donors in an Asian-associated ancestry cluster than the roughly 700-donor mean. A cluster of highly shared sequence variants was judged likely to represent a technical artifact of the sequencing pipeline. In a later analysis, HLA-associated TCR beta chains were found to be more clonally expanded and to have lower generation probabilities than equally common non-associated chains. A few of the identified cytomegalovirus-associated TCR beta chains were confirmed in vitro to be specific for cytomegalovirus antigens. In the study, 150 to 200 TCR beta chains were listed as associated with cytomegalovirus. At a false discovery rate of 0.05, a later analysis linked about 16,000 TCR beta sequences to specific HLA alleles. When HLA alleles, especially DR and DQ, strongly co-occurred, TCR associations were difficult to assign to individual alleles. According to a later analysis, most CMV-associated TCR beta chains appeared to be HLA-restricted, and the HLA associations seemed to be driven largely by CMV exposure. While some public TCRs were present in many individuals, most TCR sequences turned up only very rarely across donors. V-gene and J-gene trimming of TCR beta chains was associated with a missense DCLRE1C variant in a later genetic analysis, and the association was replicated in an independent cohort. The 87-base-pair reads could not distinguish some IMGT-functional V segments, including TRBV6-2 and TRBV6-3, so those segments were excluded. Only TCR beta chains were sequenced in this cohort, and the absence of alpha or paired-chain data limited detectable features. Because HLA typing was unavailable for some donors at each locus, only the typed subset was used in association tests. The classifier was reported to diagnose cytomegalovirus status with high specificity and sensitivity in both the original cohort and the validation cohort. In a later analysis, TCR association rates were found to vary across HLA loci, with the most associated TCRs seen for DRB1 alleles and the fewest for HLA-C alleles. An earlier analysis of 587 of the donors showed that most TCR beta V segments appeared in productive rearrangements either about 90% or about 30% of the time, which broadly matched IMGT annotations. About 17 rarely observed V segments, including chromosome 9 orphons, were excluded from the earlier analysis of approximately 600 of the donors because counts were too low.

In total, approximately 610 healthy bone marrow donors made up the cohort. At the time of sampling, every cohort member was nominally healthy, though immune exposures that went unrecorded were likely present. The donor tested CMV seropositive, placing the donor among the 250 to 300 seropositive members of the cohort. A peripheral blood sample was collected from each donor, and TCR beta sequencing was performed on peripheral blood mononuclear cells. Genomic DNA was extracted from the blood cell samples with the Qiagen DNeasy Blood Extraction Kit. There are 13 amino acids in the CDR3, from cysteine to phenylalanine inclusive. Left in the record is the CDR3 DNA by itself, 39 bases read in frame from the first base. The CDR1 and CDR2 encoded by the germline V gene are SNHLY and FYNNEI. V is reduced by 8 bases and J by 0 bases, leaving a spacing of 11 bases between them. The protocol used for the library was the immunoSEQ multiplex PCR assay. The multiplex PCR relied on a mix of 60 forward primers for TCR Vbeta segments and 13 reverse primers for TCR Jbeta segments. A multiplex PCR assay on genomic DNA amplified the CDR3 region of rearranged TCR beta genes. The amplified TCR beta libraries were sequenced on the Illumina HiSeq System as 87-base-pair reads. The published analysis was carried out like this. In a later analysis, some 80 million unique TCR beta chains were counted across the 650 to 700 repertoires, and some 10 million of these chains were shared by at least two donors. Raw reads were error-corrected and collapsed into unique sequences with a nearest-neighbor algorithm that merged closely related sequences to remove PCR and sequencing errors. V, D and J gene segments were assigned by aligning CDR3 sequences to IMGT reference sequences. Each retained sequence needed at least a six-nucleotide match to both a V gene segment and a J gene segment. A rearrangement counted as productive if the CDR3 had no stop codons and remained in frame with V and J, and every other rearrangement counted as non-productive. CDR3 was defined by IMGT convention, running from the second conserved V-encoded cysteine to the conserved J-encoded phenylalanine. The earlier analysis of 500 to 750 of the donors excluded any sequence lacking an unambiguous match to a single V gene segment. An earlier analysis of a few hundred of the donors called V segments functional above 56.7% productive rearrangements and segregating when the between-donor standard deviation exceeded 5%. To diagnose cytomegalovirus status from the catalog of TCR beta chain sequences, a statistical classification framework was built. In a later analysis, V and J genes were assigned by comparing TCR nucleotide sequences against IMGT/GENE-DB human TR gene sequences. The TCRdist pipeline was used in a later analysis to assign CDR3 sequences and most-parsimonious VDJ recombination scenarios. In a later analysis, each TCR beta chain was defined by its CDR3 amino acid sequence together with its V-gene family, and reads without a unique V-gene family were excluded. To address suspected cross-contamination and a sequencing artifact, a later analysis removed over 500 highly shared, low-generation-probability nucleotide sequences. A later analysis calculated a clonal expansion index for each public chain from normalized within-repertoire ranks of inferred template counts. A later analysis computed generation probabilities with a VDJ recombination model fitted to out-of-frame rearrangements, and checked the results against IGoR. In a later analysis, hypergeometric tests were used to score TCR-TCR, TCR-HLA and TCR-CMV co-occurrence, with a repertoire-size bias correction applied to TCR pairs. To estimate false discovery rates, a later analysis permuted the HLA or CMV assignments 20 times. In a later analysis, co-occurring TCRs were grouped with DBSCAN, and TCRdist sequence similarity was added when clustering was performed within HLA-allele-positive subsets. Repertoires with fewer than 30,000 or more than 120,000 public chains, plus five repertoires with anomalous nucleotide sharing, were excluded from co-occurrence clustering. Drawn from immuneACCESS, this table holds only the in-frame rearrangements with V and J called that TCRdb kept. Clones are partly lost; checked studies trace under half to an unresolved V gene and leave the rest unexplained. The V and J calls and the clone size are those of that table, but D and trimming were determined from the DNA. This sample's table has entries for about 50,000 clones. 9.5% to 15% of the sample goes to the ten largest clones.

The chain is encoded by TRBV2 joined to TRBJ2-7; the D gene is possibly TRBD2, with 6 bases matching. The sample consisted of PBMCs. The receptor comes from a man between 18 and 29 years old in good health and CMV-seropositive. DNA sequence: TGTGCCAGCGGAGGAGGGAGCTCCTACGAGCAGTACTTC. Translation gives CASGGGSSYEQYF.